This T cell receptor beta chain was recovered during a study of T cells in localized non-small cell lung cancer. The CDR3 is 16 amino acids. V lost 2 bases to trimming and J lost 0 bases, with 13 bases between them. Germline loops: CDR1 MNHEY, CDR2 SVGAGI. Here immunoSEQ multiplex PCR was the method, and the copy in TCRdb shows in-frame clones only, minus some. Among 25,000 to 35,000 clones listed, roughly 91% were seen once. V usage is TRBV6-5 and J usage is TRBJ1-1, with D hard to call. The sample here was peripheral blood, taken before any cancer treatment. This TCR was recovered from a female donor of 60 years or more with stage III squamous cell lung carcinoma. CDR3 region: CASSYNRFRMNTEAFF. The CDR3 coding sequence is TGTGCCAGCAGTTACAATCGGTTCAGGATGAACACTGAAGCTTTCTTT.